Reported below is one T cell receptor (beta chain). A single count supports this clone. It lacks a known antigen. The record has no base qualities; no much larger clone is one base away. This record comes from a study of control samples from healthy donors and cancer patients (dated by TCRdb to the early 2020s). The library was prepared using the immunoSEQ multiplex PCR assay. Here the immuneACCESS table is served through TCRdb, limited to in-frame sequences with V and J called. Missing clones are a known gap in these copies; in checked studies unresolved V genes cover under half, and the rest lacks a known reason. The sample table shows under 450,000 clones, and over 75% are seen once. 5.5% to 8% of the sample is in the top ten clones. Trimming leaves V shorter by 6 bases and J shorter by 4 bases, with the junction holding 13 bases beyond the gene matches. The CDR1 and CDR2 encoded by the germline V gene are MDHEN and SYDVKM. Counted from cysteine to phenylalanine, this CDR3 has 16 amino acids. Only the CDR3 portion is preserved as DNA: 48 bases, with reading frame beginning at the first base.

The V and J segments used are TRBV28 and TRBJ2-7; TRBD2 matches 9 bases in the middle. Sequencing was carried out using PBMCs. This TCR was sampled from a man in his forties with head and neck cancer. The DNA sequence is as follows: TGTGCCAGCAGCCCCGGGGGCGGGAGGGCCCTTTACGAGCAGTACTTC. It is translated as CASSPGGGRALYEQYF. The full variable domain, completed from the reference TRBV28 and TRBJ2-7 proteins outside the CDR3, reads DVKVTQSSRYLVKRTGEKVFLECVQDMDHENMFWYRQDPGLGLRLIYFSYDVKMKEKGDIPEGYSVSREKKERFSLILESASTNQTSMYLCASSPGGGRALYEQYFGPGTRLTVT.